The 18 T cell receptor beta chains listed next were all sequenced from one sample in a study of OX40 agonist ivuxolimab in advanced cancers. Method: immunoSEQ multiplex PCR; TCRdb's copy keeps in-frame clones and lacks some. The table lists about 54,000 clones, 80% to 95% of them singletons. Here the sequenced sample was CD4+ or CD8+ T cells sorted from blood, taken in a trial of the OX40 agonist ivuxolimab. Receptors originate from an adult with an advanced solid tumor such as melanoma, head and neck, liver or kidney cancer.

The CDR3 DNA reads TGTGCCAGCAGTTTACTAGGGACAGTAGGAGCCAAAAACATTCAGTACTTC. Translation: CASSLLGTVGAKNIQYF. The J gene is TRBJ2-4, the V gene TRBV27, with 7 positions matching TRBD1. The CDR3 covers 17 residues. J lost 0 bases, V lost 2 bases, and 7 bases had no gene match. From germline, CDR1 is MNHEY and CDR2 SMNVEV (reference sequence).

The chain carries TRBV19 and TRBJ1-6; 9 bases agree with TRBD1. The J segment lost 10 bases and the V segment lost 3 bases, leaving 7 bases of the junction unmatched. The CDR3 loop spans 15 amino acids. Per germline, CDR1 LNHDA and CDR2 SQIVND (reference sequence). CDR3 protein: CASSITGTGHSPLHF. Written as DNA, the CDR3 is TGTGCCAGTAGTATCACCGGGACAGGGCACTCACCCCTCCACTTT.

The chain is built from TRBV27 and TRBJ1-5, with 8 bases fitting TRBD1. CDR3 length: 18 residues. The V gene's germline CDR1 is MNHEY and CDR2 SMNVEV (reference sequence). V lost 0 bases to trimming and J lost 4 bases; unmatched junction nucleotides: 11. The CDR3 is CASSLSGQGVEFNQPQHF. For the CDR3, the DNA is TGTGCCAGCAGTTTATCTGGACAGGGCGTAGAGTTTAATCAGCCCCAGCATTTT.

The rearrangement links TRBV28 to TRBJ1-5, with D unresolved. The CDR3 totals 15 residues. Trimming stripped 3 bases from V and 7 bases from J, with 16 bases between. Germline CDR1 is MDHEN and CDR2 is SYDVKM. The CDR3 DNA reads as TGTGCCAGCAGTTTGCCTACCGTTACGAGCCAGCCCCAGCATTTT. Translation gives CASSLPTVTSQPQHF.

This chain links TRBV5-1 with TRBJ2-3; 8 bases fit TRBD2. V lost 4 bases, J lost 5 bases, and 0 bases stayed unmatched. CDR1 and CDR2 (germline): SGHRS, YFSETQ. This CDR3 has 12 residues. CDR3 in amino acids: CASSLAGDTQYF. In DNA form, the CDR3 reads TGCGCCAGCAGCCTAGCGGGAGATACGCAGTATTTT. Full variable domain (rest looked up from reference TRBV5-1 and TRBJ2-3): KAGVTQTPRYLIKTRGQQVTLSCSPISGHRSVSWYQQTPGQGLQFLFEYFSETQRNKGNFPGRFSGRQFSNSRSEMNVSTLELGDSALYLCASSLAGDTQYFGPGTRLTVL.

This chain joins TRBV19 and TRBJ1-1; maybe TRBD1 (5 bases). The CDR3 covers 17 residues. Germline CDR1 is LNHDA and CDR2 is SQIVND (reference sequence). Trimming removed 7 bases from V and 0 bases from J, with 21 bases in between. The CDR3 DNA reads TGTGCCAGTATCCCGAGGGGAACTACTTTCATGAACACTGAAGCTTTCTTT. It is translated as CASIPRGTTFMNTEAFF.

The CDR3, as DNA: TGTGCCAGCAGTTTGGGGAATGGAAATTACAGCTCCTACAATGAGCAGTTCTTC. Amino acid sequence: CASSLGNGNYSSYNEQFF. The chain is built from TRBV27 and TRBJ2-1; D ambiguous. With 3 bases removed from V and 0 bases from J, the gap between germline ends came to 18 bases. The CDR3 sequence is 18 residues long. CDR1 MNHEY and CDR2 SMNVEV come from the germline V gene (reference sequence).

V gene TRBV6-5 combines with J gene TRBJ1-1; D possibly corresponds to TRBD1 (5 bases). V was trimmed by 2 bases and J by 4 bases, leaving 11 bases between them. Germline V lookup: CDR1 MNHEY, CDR2 SVGAGI. This CDR3 has 14 residues. CDR3 protein: CASSYVGRVTEAFF. Written as DNA, the CDR3 is TGTGCCAGCAGTTACGTGGGCAGGGTCACTGAAGCTTTCTTT.

This chain connects TRBV5-1 to TRBJ2-7, with a possible D match to TRBD1 (6 bases). CDR3 length: 13 amino acids. With 6 bases removed from V and 5 bases from J, the gap between germline ends came to 15 bases. From germline, CDR1 is SGHRS and CDR2 YFSETQ. The CDR3 DNA reads as TGCGCCAGCAACGAACAGGGATGGGACGAGCAGTACTTC. Translation gives CASNEQGWDEQYF. The full variable domain, completed using reference TRBV5-1 and TRBJ2-7, is KAGVTQTPRYLIKTRGQQVTLSCSPISGHRSVSWYQQTPGQGLQFLFEYFSETQRNKGNFPGRFSGRQFSNSRSEMNVSTLELGDSALYLCASNEQGWDEQYFGPGTRLTVT.

The J gene is TRBJ1-2, the V gene TRBV5-4, with 8 bases lining up with TRBD1. Germline V gene data show CDR1 as SGHNT and CDR2 as YYREEE (reference sequence). There are 14 residues in the CDR3. Trimming took 2 bases from V and 6 from J; bases not matched to a gene: 6. The CDR3 region is CASSLRSGGDGYTF. CDR3 DNA sequence: TGTGCCAGCAGCTTACGCTCAGGGGGCGATGGCTACACCTTC.

The chain recombines TRBV6-5 with TRBJ1-1; D is uncertain. Trimming took off 6 bases at V and 2 bases at J, with 16 bases between the two ends. CDR3 length: 15 amino acids. CDR1 is MNHEY and CDR2 is SVGAGI in the germline V gene. The CDR3 DNA is TGTGCCAGCAGGGGTTTGACTCTTCTTAACACTGAAGCTTTCTTT. This codes for CASRGLTLLNTEAFF.

This sequence joins TRBV4-3 and TRBJ2-3, with a weak D call TRBD1 (6 bases). The CDR3 extends over 15 amino acids. V was pared by 2 bases and J by 2 bases, with 11 bases between. In germline, CDR1 is LGHNA, CDR2 YSLEER. CDR3 in DNA: TGCGCCAGCAGCCAAACGACAGGACTCACAGATACGCAGTATTTT. Its protein product is CASSQTTGLTDTQYF.

This chain connects TRBV7-2 to TRBJ1-5; 7 bases match TRBD1. The J segment lost 7 bases and the V segment lost 1 base, leaving 4 bases of the junction unmatched. CDR3 size: 14 residues. CDR1 and CDR2 from the germline V gene are SGHTA and FQGNSA. CDR3 bases: TGTGCCAGCAGCTTAGTGCAGGGGGACCAGCCCCAGCATTTT. This sequence encodes CASSLVQGDQPQHF. The variable domain in full, with the rest retrieved from reference TRBV7-2 and TRBJ1-5, is GAGVSQSPSNKVTEKGKDVELRCDPISGHTALYWYRQSLGQGLEFLIYFQGNSAPDKSGLPSDRFSAERTGGSVSTLTIQRTQQEDSAVYLCASSLVQGDQPQHFGDGTRLSIL.

This clone appeared a single time. The gene calls are TRBV4-1 and TRBJ1-5; D unclear. Germline loops: CDR1 MGHRA, CDR2 YSYEKL. Trimming pared 1 base from V and 3 bases from J, leaving 13 bases between. This CDR3 is 16 amino acids long. The CDR3 bases are TGCGCCAGCAGCCAAGGATCGGGCCAATTCAATCAGCCCCAGCATTTT. It encodes CASSQGSGQFNQPQHF.

The chain uses TRBV27 and TRBJ2-7, with D unresolved. Germline CDR1 and CDR2: MNHEY and SMNVEV (reference sequence). The CDR3 has 11 amino acids. V was pared by 7 bases and J by 2 bases, with 6 bases between. CDR3 residues: CASILTYEQYF. CDR3 DNA sequence: TGTGCCAGCATCCTAACCTACGAGCAGTACTTC.

V is TRBV9 and J is TRBJ2-3; no clear D. The CDR3 runs 15 residues. Germline V lookup: CDR1 SGDLS, CDR2 YYNGEE. Trimming pared 0 bases from V and 0 bases from J, leaving 8 bases between. The CDR3 loop is CASSVAGTSTDTQYF. CDR3 sequence (DNA): TGTGCCAGCAGCGTAGCCGGAACTAGCACAGATACGCAGTATTTT.

The chain couples TRBV5-6 to TRBJ2-7; D is possibly TRBD1 or TRBD2 (5 bases each). With 0 bases removed from V and 3 bases from J, the gap between germline ends came to 10 bases. The germline CDR1 and CDR2 sequences are SGHDT and YYEEEE. There are 14 residues in the CDR3. The CDR3 region has the DNA TGTGCCAGCAGCTTGGGTGGGGACCTCTACGAGCAGTACTTC. Translation gives CASSLGGDLYEQYF. The full variable domain, rest sourced from reference TRBV5-6 and TRBJ2-7, is DAGVTQSPTHLIKTRGQQVTLRCSPKSGHDTVSWYQQALGQGPQFIFQYYEEEERQRGNFPDRFSGHQFPNYSSELNVNALLLGDSALYLCASSLGGDLYEQYFGPGTRLTVT.

The rearrangement uses TRBV7-2 and TRBJ2-7; D might be TRBD2 (5 bases). This CDR3 spans 19 amino acids. V lost 1 base to trimming and J lost 5 bases, with 27 bases between them. Germline CDR1 is SGHTA and CDR2 is FQGNSA. The chain's CDR3 is CASSLGPFVAGLDRHEQYF. In nucleotides, the CDR3 is TGTGCCAGCAGCTTAGGCCCCTTCGTGGCGGGCCTGGACCGCCACGAGCAGTACTTC. The whole variable domain, filled in from reference TRBV7-2 and TRBJ2-7, reads GAGVSQSPSNKVTEKGKDVELRCDPISGHTALYWYRQSLGQGLEFLIYFQGNSAPDKSGLPSDRFSAERTGGSVSTLTIQRTQQEDSAVYLCASSLGPFVAGLDRHEQYFGPGTRLTVT.